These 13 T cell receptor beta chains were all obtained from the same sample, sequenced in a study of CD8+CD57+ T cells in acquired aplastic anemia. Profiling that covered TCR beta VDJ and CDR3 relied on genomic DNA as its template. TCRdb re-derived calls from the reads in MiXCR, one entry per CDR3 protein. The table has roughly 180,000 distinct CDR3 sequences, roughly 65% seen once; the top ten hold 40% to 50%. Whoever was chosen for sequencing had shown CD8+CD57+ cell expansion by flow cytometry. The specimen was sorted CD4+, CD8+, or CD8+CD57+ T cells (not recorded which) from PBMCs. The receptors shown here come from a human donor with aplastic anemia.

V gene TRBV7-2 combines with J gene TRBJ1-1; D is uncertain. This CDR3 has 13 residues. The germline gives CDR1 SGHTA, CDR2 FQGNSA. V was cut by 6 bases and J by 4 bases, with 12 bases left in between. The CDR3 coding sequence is TGTGCCAGCAGGTGGGTTGAGGGCACTGAAGCTTTCTTT. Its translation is CASRWVEGTEAFF.

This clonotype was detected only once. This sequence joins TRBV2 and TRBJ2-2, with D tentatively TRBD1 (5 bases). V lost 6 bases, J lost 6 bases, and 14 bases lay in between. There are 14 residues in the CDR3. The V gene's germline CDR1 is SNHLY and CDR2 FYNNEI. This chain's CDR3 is CASRPQGWAGELFF. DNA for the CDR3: TGTGCCAGCAGACCTCAGGGTTGGGCCGGGGAGCTGTTTTTT.

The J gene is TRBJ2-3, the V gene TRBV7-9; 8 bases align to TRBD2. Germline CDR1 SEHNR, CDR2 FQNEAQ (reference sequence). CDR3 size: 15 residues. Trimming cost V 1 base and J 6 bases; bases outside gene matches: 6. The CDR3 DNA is TGTGCCAGCAGCTTAGGAGCGGGGGCAGGGGATACGCAGTATTTT. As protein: CASSLGAGAGDTQYF.

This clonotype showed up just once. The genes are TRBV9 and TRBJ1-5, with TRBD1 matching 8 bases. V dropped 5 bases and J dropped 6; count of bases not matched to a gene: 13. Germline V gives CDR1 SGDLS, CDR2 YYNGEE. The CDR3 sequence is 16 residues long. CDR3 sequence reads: CASSASHRGEIQPQHF. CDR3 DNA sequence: TGTGCCAGCAGTGCTAGCCACAGGGGGGAGATTCAGCCCCAGCATTTT.

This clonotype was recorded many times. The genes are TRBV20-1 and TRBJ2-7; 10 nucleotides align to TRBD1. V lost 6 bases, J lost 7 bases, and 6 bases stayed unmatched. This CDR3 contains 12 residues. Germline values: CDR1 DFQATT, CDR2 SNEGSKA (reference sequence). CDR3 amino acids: CSAEDRGREQYF. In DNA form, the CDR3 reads TGCAGTGCAGAAGACAGGGGGCGGGAGCAGTACTTC.

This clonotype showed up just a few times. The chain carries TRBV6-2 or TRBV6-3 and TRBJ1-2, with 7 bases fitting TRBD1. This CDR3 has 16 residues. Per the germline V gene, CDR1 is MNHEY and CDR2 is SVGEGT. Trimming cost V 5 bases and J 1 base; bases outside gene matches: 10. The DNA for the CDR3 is TGTGCCAGCAGTGCCGACGAGGACAGGAATAACTATGGCTACACCTTC. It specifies CASSADEDRNNYGYTF.

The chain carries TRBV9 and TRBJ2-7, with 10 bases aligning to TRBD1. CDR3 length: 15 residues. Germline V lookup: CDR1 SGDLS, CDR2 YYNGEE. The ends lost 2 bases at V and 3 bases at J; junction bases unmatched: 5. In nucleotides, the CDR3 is TGTGCCAGCAGCGTTTCGGGACAGGGGAACTACGAGCAGTACTTC. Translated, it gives CASSVSGQGNYEQYF.

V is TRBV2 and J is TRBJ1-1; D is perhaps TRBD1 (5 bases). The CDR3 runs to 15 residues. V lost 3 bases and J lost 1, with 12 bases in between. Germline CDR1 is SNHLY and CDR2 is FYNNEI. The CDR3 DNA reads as TGTGCCAGCAGTGAGCCCCCTACAGGGAACACTGAAGCTTTCTTT. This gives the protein CASSEPPTGNTEAFF.

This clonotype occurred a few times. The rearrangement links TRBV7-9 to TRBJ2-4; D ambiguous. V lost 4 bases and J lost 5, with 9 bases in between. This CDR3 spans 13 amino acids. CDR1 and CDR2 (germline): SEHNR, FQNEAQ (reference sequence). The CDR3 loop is CASSSGSQNIQYF. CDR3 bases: TGTGCCAGCAGCTCCGGGTCCCAAAACATTCAGTACTTC.

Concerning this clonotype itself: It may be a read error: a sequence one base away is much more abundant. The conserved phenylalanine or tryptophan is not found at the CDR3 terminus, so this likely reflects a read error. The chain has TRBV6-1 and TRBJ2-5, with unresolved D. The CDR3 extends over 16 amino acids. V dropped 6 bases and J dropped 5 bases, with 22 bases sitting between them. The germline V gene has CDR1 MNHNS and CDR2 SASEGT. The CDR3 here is CASRPSHYGPWETQYS. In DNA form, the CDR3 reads TGTGCCAGCAGACCCAGCCATTATGGTCCCTGGGAGACCCAGTACTCC.

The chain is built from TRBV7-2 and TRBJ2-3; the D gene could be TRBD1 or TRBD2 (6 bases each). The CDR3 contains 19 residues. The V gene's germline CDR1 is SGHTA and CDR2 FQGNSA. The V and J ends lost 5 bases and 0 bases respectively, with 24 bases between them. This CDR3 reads CASSHPRGPSKPSTDTQYF. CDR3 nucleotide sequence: TGTGCCAGCAGCCATCCCCGGGGGCCCTCCAAACCTAGCACAGATACGCAGTATTTT.

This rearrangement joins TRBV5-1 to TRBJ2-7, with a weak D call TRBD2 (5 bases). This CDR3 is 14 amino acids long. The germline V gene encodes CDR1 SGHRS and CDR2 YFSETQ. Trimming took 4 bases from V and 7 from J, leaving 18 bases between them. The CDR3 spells CASSDGINFGEQYF. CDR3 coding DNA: TGCGCCAGCAGCGACGGGATCAACTTTGGGGAGCAGTACTTC.

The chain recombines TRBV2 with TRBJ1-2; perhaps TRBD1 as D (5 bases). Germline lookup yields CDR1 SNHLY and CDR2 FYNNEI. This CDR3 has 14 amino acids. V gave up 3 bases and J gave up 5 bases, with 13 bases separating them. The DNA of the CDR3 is TGTGCCAGCAGTGACTCAGGCAGGGAGTATGGCTACACCTTC. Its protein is CASSDSGREYGYTF.